These 32 T cell receptor beta chains were all obtained from the same sample, sequenced in a study of T cell responses to AZD1222 COVID-19 vaccine (dated by TCRdb to about 2021). Libraries were prepared through the immunoSEQ multiplex PCR assay. The immuneACCESS repertoire file appears here via TCRdb, limited to in-frame rearrangements. These files lack a portion of the clones; in checked studies, under half of the deficit traces to unresolved V genes, and the cause of the others is not known. For this sample the table gives 110,000 to 150,000 clones, of which roughly nine tenths were detected only once. The top ten constitute roughly 1.5% of the sample. Read against the paper, the sample's time point label means: baseline before first vaccination. This specimen consisted of peripheral blood, obtained on day 0 of AZD1222 vaccination. These receptors all stem from an adult in good health.

Here the CDR3 reads CARSLEGTYNSPLHF. The DNA for the CDR3 is TGTGCCAGAAGCTTGGAGGGCACCTATAATTCACCCCTCCACTTT. The V gene is TRBV5-3, the J gene TRBJ1-6; D remains ambiguous. TRBV5-3 is marked as an open reading frame, function uncertain. V dropped 0 bases and J dropped 2 bases, with 6 bases sitting between them. This CDR3 is built from 15 residues.

The gene calls are TRBV18 and TRBJ2-1, with 7 bases fitting TRBD1. CDR1 KGHSH and CDR2 LQKENI come from the germline V gene. The CDR3 loop spans 15 amino acids. The junction had 13 bases not matched to a gene; V was cut back by 6 bases and J by 8 bases. In DNA form, the CDR3 reads TGTGCCAGCTCCCCGAGACAGGGATTGACACATGAGCAGTTCTTC. Translated, it gives CASSPRQGLTHEQFF.

This chain joins TRBV19 and TRBJ1-4; D unclear. The V end lost 6 bases, the J end lost 3 bases, and 14 bases lay between the germline ends. The CDR3 has 15 amino acids. Germline-derived CDR1 and CDR2 are LNHDA and SQIVND (reference sequence). CDR3 DNA: TGTGCCAGTAGCCCGGGTTCGGTCTCTAATGAAAAACTGTTTTTT. Encoded protein: CASSPGSVSNEKLFF. The whole variable domain, remainder taken from reference TRBV19 and TRBJ1-4, is DGGITQSPKYLFRKEGQNVTLSCEQNLNHDAMYWYRQDPGQGLRLIYYSQIVNDFQKGDIAEGYSVSREKKESFPLTVTSAQKNPTAFYLCASSPGSVSNEKLFFGSGTQLSVL.

This chain joins TRBV2 and TRBJ2-1, with D uncertain. The CDR3 has 14 amino acids. The V end was cut by 11 bases, the J end by 4 bases, with 18 bases between. CDR1 is SNHLY, CDR2 FYNNEI, per germline. DNA for the CDR3: TGTGCCTCCAACCGCAACATCGATTACAATGAGCAGTTCTTC. Protein product: CASNRNIDYNEQFF.

The rearrangement joins TRBV29-1 to TRBJ2-1; 9 positions agree with TRBD2. The CDR3 loop spans 16 amino acids. Germline trimming cut 1 base from V and 0 bases from J; bases unmatched to any gene: 4. CDR1 and CDR2 from the germline V gene are SQVTM and ANQGSEA. CDR3 sequence: CSVEAPGLASYNEQFF. The DNA of the CDR3 is TGCAGCGTTGAAGCCCCGGGACTAGCCTCCTACAATGAGCAGTTCTTC.

CDR3 residues: CASSYTGQDTEAFF. The CDR3 nucleotides read TGTGCCAGCAGTTACACGGGACAGGACACTGAAGCTTTCTTT. V and J are TRBV6-6 and TRBJ1-1, with TRBD1 matching over 8 bases. The J segment lost 3 bases and the V segment lost 2 bases, leaving 2 bases of the junction unmatched. This CDR3 spans 14 amino acids. Per the germline V gene, CDR1 is MNHNY and CDR2 is SVGAGI (reference sequence).

CDR3 DNA: TGTGCTAGTGGTTTGGTACTGGTCAGTGTCGCGCAAGAGAATCAGCCCCAGCATTTT. This sequence encodes CASGLVLVSVAQENQPQHF. V is TRBV12-5 and J is TRBJ1-5; D is ambiguous. From germline, CDR1 is LGHNT and CDR2 FRNRAP. This CDR3 region has 19 residues. Trimming shortened V by 0 bases and J by 4 bases, and 22 bases separated the two germline ends.

The J gene is TRBJ1-1, the V gene TRBV27; D remains unclear. Germline V gene data show CDR1 as MNHEY and CDR2 as SMNVEV (reference sequence). V gave up 3 bases and J gave up 1 base, with 9 bases separating them. CDR3 size: 14 residues. CDR3 DNA: TGTGCCAGCAGTTTTGCTCAGGAGAACACTGAAGCTTTCTTT. Protein sequence: CASSFAQENTEAFF.

With regard to this clone: Its ends do not fully match the called genes, so a read error is possible. The gene calls are TRBV30 and TRBJ1-1; no clear D gene. Germline CDR1 reads GTSNPN; CDR2 reads SVGIG (reference sequence). The CDR3 sequence is 12 residues long. The CDR3 spells CAWSVNLRPLIF. The CDR3 nucleotides are TGTGCCTGGAGTGTAAACTTAAGGCCGCTGATATTT. The variable domain in full, completed from reference TRBV30 and TRBJ1-1, reads SQTIHQWPATLVQPVGSPLSLECTVEGTSNPNLYWYRQAAGRGLQLLFYSVGIGQISSEVPQNLSASRPQDRQFILSSKKLLLSDSGFYLCAWSVNLRPLIFGQGTRLTVV.

The J gene is TRBJ1-5, the V gene TRBV10-1, with unresolved D. The CDR3 runs 12 residues. Germline CDR1 and CDR2: WNHNN and SYGVQD (reference sequence). Trimming removed 6 bases from V and 4 bases from J, with 7 bases in between. CDR3 region: CASSDKNQPQHF. CDR3 in DNA: TGCGCCAGCAGCGATAAAAATCAGCCCCAGCATTTT.

DNA for the CDR3: TGTGCCAGCAGTGAAGCTCTAGCGGGAGGCTGGAATGAGCAGTTCTTC. The encoded protein is CASSEALAGGWNEQFF. The chain has TRBV2 and TRBJ2-1; 11 bases match TRBD2. With V trimmed by 0 bases and J by 7 bases, 5 bases remained unmatched. The CDR3 contains 16 residues. Germline CDR1 reads SNHLY; CDR2 reads FYNNEI.

V is TRBV4-2 and J is TRBJ1-5; D unresolved. The length of the CDR3 is 13 residues. Per the germline V gene, CDR1 is LGHNA and CDR2 is YNFKEQ. V was shortened by 5 bases and J by 7 bases, with 12 bases between the two germline ends. The CDR3, as DNA: TGTGCCAGCAGCGCGGACGGCAGCCAGCCCCAGCATTTT. Translation: CASSADGSQPQHF.

The gene calls are TRBV6-5 and TRBJ1-3; D is undetermined. V was trimmed by 8 bases and J by 0 bases, leaving 14 bases between them. The CDR3 runs to 15 residues. Looked up from germline, CDR1 is MNHEY and CDR2 is SVGAGI. The CDR3 region has the DNA TGTGCCAGCTATAAGACGCCCGCCTCTGGAAACACCATATATTTT. It translates to CASYKTPASGNTIYF.

This chain connects TRBV5-1 to TRBJ2-5, with D possibly TRBD2 on 5 matching bases. Germline loops: CDR1 SGHRS, CDR2 YFSETQ. The length of the CDR3 is 14 residues. The V gene lost 0 bases and the J gene lost 4 bases, with 10 bases spanning the gap. The CDR3 sequence is CASSLGTQAETQYF. For the CDR3, the DNA is TGCGCCAGCAGCTTGGGGACTCAGGCAGAGACCCAGTACTTC.

The CDR3 loop is CAISDPGGGGQWGNIQYF. The DNA for the CDR3 is TGTGCCATCAGTGACCCCGGGGGCGGGGGGCAGTGGGGCAACATTCAGTACTTC. This chain connects TRBV10-3 to TRBJ2-4; 8 nucleotides match TRBD2. Trimming cost V 3 bases and J 7 bases; bases outside gene matches: 17. The CDR3 runs 18 residues. Per the germline V gene, CDR1 is ENHRY and CDR2 is SYGVKD.

The rearrangement links TRBV14 to TRBJ1-1; 8 nucleotides line up with TRBD1. The CDR3 is made up of 16 amino acids. Looked up from germline, CDR1 is SGHDN and CDR2 is FVKESK. The J segment lost 0 bases and the V segment lost 4 bases, leaving 7 bases of the junction unmatched. The CDR3 reads CASSRLNRGMNTEAFF. The CDR3 DNA follows: TGTGCCAGCAGCCGATTAAACAGGGGGATGAACACTGAAGCTTTCTTT.

This chain links TRBV3-1 (or the pseudogene TRBV3-2) with TRBJ2-7; 14 positions match TRBD2. Losses at the gene ends were 6 bases for V and 8 bases for J; bases not matched to a gene: 3. Germline CDR1 LGHDT, CDR2 YNNKEL (reference sequence). This CDR3 contains 13 residues. The DNA of the CDR3 is TGTGCCAGCAGGGGGACTAGCGGGAGAAAGCAGTACTTC. As protein: CASRGTSGRKQYF.

The chain joins TRBV7-9 to TRBJ1-1; tentative D call: TRBD1 (5 bases). Germline V CDR1 and CDR2: SEHNR, FQNEAQ (reference sequence). V shed 5 bases and J shed 10 bases, with 14 bases lying between them. The CDR3 loop spans 12 amino acids. CDR3 protein: CASSAGGERAFF. CDR3 DNA: TGTGCCAGCAGCGCGGGGGGAGAGCGAGCTTTCTTT.

The rearrangement uses TRBV4-1 and TRBJ2-1; 11 bases are shared with TRBD2. The germline V gene encodes CDR1 MGHRA and CDR2 YSYEKL. V lost 1 base to trimming and J lost 6 bases; unmatched junction nucleotides: 2. This CDR3 spans 15 amino acids. CDR3 region: CASSQVGLAGNEQFF. For the CDR3, the DNA is TGCGCCAGCAGCCAAGTAGGACTAGCGGGCAATGAGCAGTTCTTC.

This sequence joins TRBV27 and TRBJ1-2; D unresolved. The ends were cut back, 1 base at V and 0 bases at J, with 6 bases in the middle. Germline V lookup: CDR1 MNHEY, CDR2 SMNVEV (reference sequence). The CDR3 has 14 residues. CDR3 nucleotide sequence: TGTGCCAGCAGTTTATTCGGACCTAACTATGGCTACACCTTC. It translates to CASSLFGPNYGYTF.

The rearrangement joins TRBV27 to TRBJ2-1, with no clear D. The CDR3 totals 13 residues. Germline V CDR1 and CDR2: MNHEY, SMNVEV (reference sequence). Trimming removed 8 bases at V and 6 bases at J, with 14 bases between. The CDR3 DNA reads as TGTGCCAGCCACCCCTCGACGGTCAATGAGCAGTTCTTC. Amino acids: CASHPSTVNEQFF.

In its sample, this clone was seen once. J is TRBJ1-2 and V is TRBV30; possible D gene TRBD1, 5 bases. The germline CDR1 and CDR2 sequences are GTSNPN and SVGIG (reference sequence). With 5 bases removed from V and 0 bases from J, the gap between germline ends came to 7 bases. The CDR3 consists of 12 residues. CDR3 in amino acids: CAWDRANYGYTF. CDR3 DNA sequence: TGTGCCTGGGACAGAGCTAACTATGGCTACACCTTC.

This clone was detected a few times. The chain recombines TRBV7-9 with TRBJ2-1; 10 bases are a match to TRBD1. This CDR3 has 17 residues. V gave up 5 bases and J gave up 5 bases; unmatched junction bases: 12. Looked up from germline, CDR1 is SEHNR and CDR2 is FQNEAQ (reference sequence). Here the CDR3 reads CASSMYWDRGMDNEQFF. The DNA of the CDR3 is TGTGCCAGCAGCATGTACTGGGACAGGGGAATGGACAATGAGCAGTTCTTC.

The CDR3 loop reads CASRGNTRLLQYF. In DNA, the CDR3 is TGTGCCAGCAGAGGGAATACTCGGCTTCTGCAGTACTTC. V gene TRBV7-9 combines with J gene TRBJ2-7; D call uncertain. CDR3 length equals 13 residues. The V end was cut by 6 bases, the J end by 9 bases, with 18 bases between. Germline CDR1 and CDR2: SEHNR and FQNEAQ (reference sequence).

This chain uses TRBV5-1 with TRBJ2-7, with 10 bases that match TRBD1. The CDR3 consists of 14 residues. Looked up from germline, CDR1 is SGHRS and CDR2 is YFSETQ. V dropped 3 bases and J dropped 3; count of bases not matched to a gene: 3. CDR3 amino acids: CASSWGTGDYEQYF. The DNA of the CDR3 is TGCGCCAGCAGCTGGGGGACAGGGGACTACGAGCAGTACTTC. The whole variable domain, remainder taken from reference TRBV5-1 and TRBJ2-7, is KAGVTQTPRYLIKTRGQQVTLSCSPISGHRSVSWYQQTPGQGLQFLFEYFSETQRNKGNFPGRFSGRQFSNSRSEMNVSTLELGDSALYLCASSWGTGDYEQYFGPGTRLTVT.

The table lists this clone with a count of one. The chain combines TRBV28 with TRBJ1-5, with D possibly TRBD1 on 5 matching bases. The CDR3 totals 15 residues. From germline, CDR1 is MDHEN and CDR2 SYDVKM. V shed 11 bases and J shed 2 bases, with 19 bases lying between them. CDR3 sequence: CARGWVGRGNQPQHF. The CDR3 bases are TGTGCCCGGGGCTGGGTCGGAAGGGGCAATCAGCCCCAGCATTTT.

The chain uses TRBV30 and TRBJ2-7; D not certain. This CDR3 region has 12 residues. Germline assignment: CDR1 GTSNPN and CDR2 SVGIG (reference sequence). Between the trimmed V and J ends, which lost 1 base and 1 base, there was a span of 5 bases. CDR3 protein: CAWSGPSYEQYF. The DNA for the CDR3 is TGTGCCTGGAGTGGGCCTTCCTACGAGCAGTACTTC.

The chain joins TRBV3-1 (or the pseudogene TRBV3-2) to TRBJ2-7; D unclear. Trimming took off 1 base at V and 6 bases at J, with 4 bases between the two ends. CDR3 length: 11 amino acids. Germline V gene sequence: CDR1 LGHDT, CDR2 YNNKEL (reference sequence). Written as DNA, the CDR3 is TGTGCCAGCAGCCAAGTTGCCGAGCAGTACTTC. Protein: CASSQVAEQYF.

The chain uses TRBV6-1 and TRBJ2-1; TRBD2 agrees at 9 bases. Germline trimming cut 0 bases from V and 12 bases from J; bases unmatched to any gene: 9. This CDR3 is 15 amino acids long. In germline, CDR1 is MNHNS, CDR2 SASEGT. This chain's CDR3 is CASSEARTSVLAQFF. The CDR3 region has the DNA TGTGCCAGCAGTGAAGCCCGGACTAGCGTTTTGGCGCAGTTCTTC.

This sequence joins TRBV11-2 and TRBJ2-7; D possibly matches TRBD1 or TRBD2 (5 bases each). V lost 0 bases and J lost 3, with 12 bases in between. The CDR3 runs to 15 residues. Germline-derived CDR1 and CDR2 are SGHAT and FQNNGV. The CDR3 loop reads CASSLDLGRNYEQYF. CDR3 in DNA: TGTGCCAGCAGCTTAGATTTGGGACGGAACTACGAGCAGTACTTC.

V gene TRBV6-1 combines with J gene TRBJ2-6; D unclear. V was trimmed by 4 bases and J by 0 bases, leaving 10 bases between them. From germline, CDR1 is MNHNS and CDR2 SASEGT. This CDR3 has 16 residues. The CDR3 bases are TGTGCCAGCAGTGGCGTCAGGTTCTCTGGGGCCAACGTCCTGACTTTC. Residues: CASSGVRFSGANVLTF.

This chain connects TRBV5-4 to TRBJ1-4, with D possibly TRBD1 on 6 matching bases. The germline V and J ends were trimmed by 6 bases and 7 bases, with 13 bases remaining between them. Germline assignment: CDR1 SGHNT and CDR2 YYREEE (reference sequence). CDR3 size: 13 residues. The CDR3 DNA reads as TGTGCCAGCACCACAGGGTCGGGTGAAAAACTGTTTTTT. This codes for CASTTGSGEKLFF.